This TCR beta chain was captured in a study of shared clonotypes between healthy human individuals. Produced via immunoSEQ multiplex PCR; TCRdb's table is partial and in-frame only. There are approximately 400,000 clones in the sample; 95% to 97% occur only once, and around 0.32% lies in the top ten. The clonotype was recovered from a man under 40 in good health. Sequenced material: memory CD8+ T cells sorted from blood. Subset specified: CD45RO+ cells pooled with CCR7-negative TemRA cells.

CDR3 coding DNA: TGTGCCAGCAGCCGGGCTGTCCACACTGAAGCTTTCTTT. This translates into CASSRAVHTEAFF. The J gene is TRBJ1-1, the V gene TRBV6-5; D remains unclear. CDR1 MNHEY and CDR2 SVGAGI come from the germline V gene. V shed 6 bases and J shed 3 bases, with 11 bases lying between them. CDR3 length: 13 residues.